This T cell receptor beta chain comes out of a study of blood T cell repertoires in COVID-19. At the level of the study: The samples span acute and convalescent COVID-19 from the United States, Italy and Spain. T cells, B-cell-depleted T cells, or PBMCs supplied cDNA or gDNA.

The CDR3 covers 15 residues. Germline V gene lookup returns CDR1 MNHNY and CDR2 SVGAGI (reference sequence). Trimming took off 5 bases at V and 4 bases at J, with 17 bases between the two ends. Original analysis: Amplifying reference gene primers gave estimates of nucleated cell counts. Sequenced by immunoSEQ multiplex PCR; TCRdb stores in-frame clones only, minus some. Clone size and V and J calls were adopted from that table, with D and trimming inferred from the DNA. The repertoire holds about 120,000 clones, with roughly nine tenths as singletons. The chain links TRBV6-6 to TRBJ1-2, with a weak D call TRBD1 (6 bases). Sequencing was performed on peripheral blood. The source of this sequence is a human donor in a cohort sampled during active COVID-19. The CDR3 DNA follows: TGTGCCAGCAGTGACGGGGGCAGGGAGGGCTATGGCTACACCTTC. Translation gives CASSDGGREGYGYTF.